This entry features one T cell receptor (beta chain) sequence. This clonotype occurred many times. This clone's antigen is unknown. No much larger clone is present one base from it, and per-base qualities are unavailable. These data originate in a study of T cells in Graves' hyperthyroidism and ophthalmopathy (dated 2019 in TCRdb). Context from the whole study: Peripheral blood was collected at initial diagnosis, before any treatment. For training and testing, the roughly 100 patients in the discovery cohort were randomly divided in a 7:3 ratio. The study also compared thyroid tissue and blood T-cell repertoires from 6 or 7 Graves' hyperthyroidism patients. According to the paper, TCR Vbeta CDR3 sequencing was carried out on about 140 peripheral blood samples, which came from more than 40 ophthalmopathy, 70 to 80 hyperthyroidism and approximately 17 progressor patients. After blood sampling, hyperthyroidism patients were treated with methimazole at a starting dose of 30 mg daily, and ophthalmopathy patients were treated with high-dose intravenous methylprednisolone. To identify TCR V-J signatures that set the groups apart, the researchers used a discovery cohort of 100 patients, made up of about 44 with Graves' ophthalmopathy and some 58 with stable Graves' hyperthyroidism. Prospective prediction of ophthalmopathy was tested in an independent validation cohort consisting of 18 hyperthyroidism patients and 17 patients who later progressed to ophthalmopathy.

A patient counted as having stable Graves' hyperthyroidism if no progression to ophthalmopathy occurred over 18 months of follow-up. Hyperthyroidism patients were aged 18 to 65 years and newly diagnosed, with disease duration of less than 2 months. Any patient with an uncontrolled infection, another autoimmune disease, pregnancy or lactation was excluded. Diagnoses were established on the basis of clinical symptoms, serum thyroxine and TRAb, thyroid ultrasound, and orbital computed tomography. Ficoll-Paque density gradient centrifugation was used to isolate PBMCs from about 10 ml of fresh peripheral blood. Total RNA was extracted using Trizol reagent, and RNA quality was assessed on an Agilent 2100 Bioanalyzer. Trimming takes 3 bases from V and 10 bases from J, and the germline ends sit 13 bases apart. Spanning cysteine to phenylalanine, the CDR3 consists of 14 amino acids. The entry retains the CDR3 DNA only, 42 bases that are in frame from base 1. The germline V gene encodes CDR1 KGHSH and CDR2 LQKENI.

The TCR beta CDR3 regions were amplified from RNA transcripts. The first round of RT-PCR for the TCR CDR3 was performed with the HTBI primer set and the Qiagen OneStep RT-PCR kit. The libraries were constructed in a second round of multiplex PCR and then size-selected and purified. Sequencing of the libraries was done on an Illumina HiSeq2000 using paired-end 100 bp reads. The study's processing was this. SOAPnuke was used to process the raw data, with reads discarded if the reads contained adapters or uncalled bases, had a mean Phred below 15, or lacked an exact constant-primer or identifier match. COPE v1.2.5 was used to merge the high-quality paired reads, and each unique nucleotide sequence was defined as a clonotype. MiTCR v1.1 was used to align clonotypes to the IMGT TRBV, TRBD and TRBJ reference segments. Analysis was restricted to V-J combinations with a frequency above 0.0001, which covered 99.2% of repertoires. A TCS score was defined as the ratio of F50 (clonal expansion) to E x V (chaos), with BLOSUM62-based TCRdist applied between CDR3 peptides within each V-J. Welch's t-statistics and random forest reduced around 520 V-J features to fewer than 15, which were used in a naive Bayes classifier (R e1071). TCRdb cleaned the public reads at Q25 with fastp, built clones with MiXCR and kept in-frame beta chains. Identical CDR3 proteins give one entry, which carries the most common genes and DNA. The authors' filters were not applied to this entry. The sample data list under 350,000 distinct CDR3 sequences, and roughly 18% of these were observed just once. The top ten hold under 55% of the sample.

The investigation overall reported the following: Most expanded thyroid clonotypes (frequency above 0.001) were also detected in blood, suggesting blood repertoires may reflect thyroid immune responses. A model built on a 13 V-J signature distinguished ophthalmopathy from stable hyperthyroidism, reaching 87.88% sensitivity and 81.08% specificity in cross-validation and 80%/75% in testing. Sample size was not statistically predetermined, and blinding of investigators to group allocation was not performed. In validation, progression to ophthalmopathy was predicted by the model with around 71% sensitivity and 72% to 80% specificity, a median of about 6 months before onset.

This TCR was recovered from a woman between 50 and 59 years old with Graves' hyperthyroidism. Material for sequencing was blood. The sequence joins TRBV18 to TRBJ1-6; the D gene is possibly TRBD1, with 5 bases matching. The DNA sequence is as follows: TGTGCCAGCTCACCGGAGCAGGGTTACTCACCCCTCCACTTT. This translates into CASSPEQGYSPLHF.